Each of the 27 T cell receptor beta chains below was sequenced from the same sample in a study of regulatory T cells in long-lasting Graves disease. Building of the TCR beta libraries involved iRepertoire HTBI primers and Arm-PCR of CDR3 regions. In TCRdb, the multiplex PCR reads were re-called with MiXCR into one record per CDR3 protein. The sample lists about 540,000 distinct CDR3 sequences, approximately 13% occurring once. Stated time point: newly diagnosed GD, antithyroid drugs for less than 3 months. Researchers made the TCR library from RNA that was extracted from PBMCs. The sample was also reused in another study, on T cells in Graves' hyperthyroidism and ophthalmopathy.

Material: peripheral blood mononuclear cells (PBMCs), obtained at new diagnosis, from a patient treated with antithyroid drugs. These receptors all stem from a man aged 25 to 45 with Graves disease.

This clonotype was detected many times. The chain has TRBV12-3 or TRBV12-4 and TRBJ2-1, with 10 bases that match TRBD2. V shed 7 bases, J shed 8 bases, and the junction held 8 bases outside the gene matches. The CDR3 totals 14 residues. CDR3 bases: TGTGCCAGCAATCCCGGGACTAGCGTCGATGAGCAGTTCTTC. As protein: CASNPGTSVDEQFF.

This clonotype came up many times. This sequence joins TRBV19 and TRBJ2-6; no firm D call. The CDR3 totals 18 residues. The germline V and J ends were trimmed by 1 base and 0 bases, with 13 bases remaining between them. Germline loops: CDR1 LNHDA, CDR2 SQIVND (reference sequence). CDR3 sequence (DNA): TGTGCCAGTAGTATAGCGGCCCATTGGAGCTCTGGGGCCAACGTCCTGACTTTC. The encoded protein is CASSIAAHWSSGANVLTF.

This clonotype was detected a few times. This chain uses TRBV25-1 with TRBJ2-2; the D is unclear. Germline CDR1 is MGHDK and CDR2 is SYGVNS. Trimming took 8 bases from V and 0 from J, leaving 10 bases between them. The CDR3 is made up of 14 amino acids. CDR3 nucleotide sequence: TGTGCCAGCGGACGACCGGCGAACACCGGGGAGCTGTTTTTT. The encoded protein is CASGRPANTGELFF.

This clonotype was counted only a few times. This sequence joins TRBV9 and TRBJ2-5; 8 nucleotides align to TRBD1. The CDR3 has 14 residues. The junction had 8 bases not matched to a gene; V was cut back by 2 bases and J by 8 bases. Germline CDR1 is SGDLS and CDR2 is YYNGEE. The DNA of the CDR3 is TGTGCCAGCAGCGTCCAGGGGGCCAGGTACACCCAGTACTTC. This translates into CASSVQGARYTQYF.

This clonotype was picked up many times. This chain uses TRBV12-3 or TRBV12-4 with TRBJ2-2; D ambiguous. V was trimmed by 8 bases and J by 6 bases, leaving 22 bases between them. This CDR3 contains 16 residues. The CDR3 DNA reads TGTGCCAGCGACGGGCCCGAAGTCTATAACCCCGGGGAGCTGTTTTTT. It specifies CASDGPEVYNPGELFF.

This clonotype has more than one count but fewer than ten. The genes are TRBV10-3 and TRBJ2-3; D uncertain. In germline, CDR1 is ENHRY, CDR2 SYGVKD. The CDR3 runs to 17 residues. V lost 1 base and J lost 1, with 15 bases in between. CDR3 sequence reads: CAISEYASPHGTDTQYF. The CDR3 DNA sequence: TGTGCCATCAGTGAGTATGCCTCCCCCCACGGCACAGATACGCAGTATTTT.

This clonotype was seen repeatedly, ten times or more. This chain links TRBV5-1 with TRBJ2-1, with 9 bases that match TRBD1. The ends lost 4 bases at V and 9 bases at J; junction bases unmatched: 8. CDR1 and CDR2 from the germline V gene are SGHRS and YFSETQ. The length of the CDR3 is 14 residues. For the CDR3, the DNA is TGCGCCAGCAGCCGTTGGACAGGGGATGGTGAGCAGTTCTTC. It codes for CASSRWTGDGEQFF.

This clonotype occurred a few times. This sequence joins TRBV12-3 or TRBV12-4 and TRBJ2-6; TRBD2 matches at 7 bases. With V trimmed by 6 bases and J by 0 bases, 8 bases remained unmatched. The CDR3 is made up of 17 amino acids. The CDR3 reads CASSTLGGSSGANVLTF. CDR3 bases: TGTGCCAGCAGCACACTGGGGGGGAGCTCTGGGGCCAACGTCCTGACTTTC.

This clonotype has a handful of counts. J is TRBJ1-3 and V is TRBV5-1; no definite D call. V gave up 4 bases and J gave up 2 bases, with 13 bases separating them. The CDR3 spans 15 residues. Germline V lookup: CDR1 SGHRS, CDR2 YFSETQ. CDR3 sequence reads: CASSPPDGTGNTIYF. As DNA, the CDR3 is TGCGCCAGCAGCCCCCCGGATGGGACTGGAAACACCATATATTTT.

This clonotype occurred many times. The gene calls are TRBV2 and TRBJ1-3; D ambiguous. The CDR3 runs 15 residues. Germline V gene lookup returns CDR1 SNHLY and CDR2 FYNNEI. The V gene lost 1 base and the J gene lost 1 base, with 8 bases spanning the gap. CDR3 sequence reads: CASSEDPNSGNTIYF. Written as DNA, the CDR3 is TGTGCCAGCAGTGAAGATCCGAATTCTGGAAACACCATATATTTT.

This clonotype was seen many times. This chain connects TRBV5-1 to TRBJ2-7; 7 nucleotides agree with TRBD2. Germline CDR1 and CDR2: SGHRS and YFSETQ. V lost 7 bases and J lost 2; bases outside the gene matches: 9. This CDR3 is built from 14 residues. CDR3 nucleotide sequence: TGCGCCAGCGCCAAAAGGGAGGGGCCCTACGAGCAGTACTTC. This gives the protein CASAKREGPYEQYF.

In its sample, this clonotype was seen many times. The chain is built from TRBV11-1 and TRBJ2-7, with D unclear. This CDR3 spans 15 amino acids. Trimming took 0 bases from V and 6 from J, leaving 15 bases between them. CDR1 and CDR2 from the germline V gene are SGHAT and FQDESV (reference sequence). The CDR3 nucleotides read TGTGCCAGCAGCTTAGCGGGGTTCGCACCTTCCGAGCAGTACTTC. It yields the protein CASSLAGFAPSEQYF.

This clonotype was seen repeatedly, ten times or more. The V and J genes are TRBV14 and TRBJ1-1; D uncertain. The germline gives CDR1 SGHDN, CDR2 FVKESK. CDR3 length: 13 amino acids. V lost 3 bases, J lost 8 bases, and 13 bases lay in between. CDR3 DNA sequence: TGTGCCAGCAGCCAGGACGATGTAGGGGAAGCTTTCTTT. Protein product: CASSQDDVGEAFF.

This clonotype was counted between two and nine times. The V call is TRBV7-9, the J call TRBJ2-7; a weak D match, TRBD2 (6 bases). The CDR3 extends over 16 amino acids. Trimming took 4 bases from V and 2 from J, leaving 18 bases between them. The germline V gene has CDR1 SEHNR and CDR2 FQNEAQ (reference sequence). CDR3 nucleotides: TGTGCCAGCAGCTCACCTACAGTGCGGGAAACCTACGAGCAGTACTTC. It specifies CASSSPTVRETYEQYF.

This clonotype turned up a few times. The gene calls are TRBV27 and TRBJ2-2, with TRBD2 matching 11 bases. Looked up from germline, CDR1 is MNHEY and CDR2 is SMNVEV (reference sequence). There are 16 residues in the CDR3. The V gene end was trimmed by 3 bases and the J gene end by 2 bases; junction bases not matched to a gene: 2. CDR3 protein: CASSFSGRANTGELFF. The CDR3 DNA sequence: TGTGCCAGCAGTTTTAGCGGGAGGGCCAACACCGGGGAGCTGTTTTTT.

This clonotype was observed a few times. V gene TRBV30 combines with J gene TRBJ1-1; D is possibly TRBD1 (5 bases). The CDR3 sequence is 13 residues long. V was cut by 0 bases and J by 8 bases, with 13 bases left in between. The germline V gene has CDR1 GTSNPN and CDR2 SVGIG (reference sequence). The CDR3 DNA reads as TGTGCCTGGAGTGTACCTAGTGGGGGGGAAGCTTTCTTT. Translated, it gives CAWSVPSGGEAFF. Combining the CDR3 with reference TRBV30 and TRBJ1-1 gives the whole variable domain SQTIHQWPATLVQPVGSPLSLECTVEGTSNPNLYWYRQAAGRGLQLLFYSVGIGQISSEVPQNLSASRPQDRQFILSSKKLLLSDSGFYLCAWSVPSGGEAFFGQGTRLTVV.

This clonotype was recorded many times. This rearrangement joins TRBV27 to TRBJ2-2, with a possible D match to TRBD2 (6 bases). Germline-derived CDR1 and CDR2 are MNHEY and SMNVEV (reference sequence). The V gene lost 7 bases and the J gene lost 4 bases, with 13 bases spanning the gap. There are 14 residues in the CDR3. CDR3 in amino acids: CASKDAGTTGELFF. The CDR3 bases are TGTGCCAGCAAGGACGCGGGGACCACCGGGGAGCTGTTTTTT.

The CDR3 protein is CASSEGGIEAFF. For the CDR3, the DNA is TGTGCCAGCAGTGAAGGCGGCATTGAAGCTTTCTTT. The chain combines TRBV6-1 with TRBJ1-1, with D unclear. This CDR3 contains 12 residues. The germline V and J ends were trimmed by 1 base and 7 bases, with 7 bases remaining between them. CDR1 is MNHNS and CDR2 is SASEGT in the germline V gene.

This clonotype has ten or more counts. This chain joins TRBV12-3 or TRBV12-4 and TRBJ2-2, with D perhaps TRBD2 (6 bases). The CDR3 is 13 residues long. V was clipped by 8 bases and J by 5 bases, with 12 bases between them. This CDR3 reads CASRSGGTGELFF. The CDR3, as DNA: TGTGCCAGCCGCTCCGGGGGAACCGGGGAGCTGTTTTTT.

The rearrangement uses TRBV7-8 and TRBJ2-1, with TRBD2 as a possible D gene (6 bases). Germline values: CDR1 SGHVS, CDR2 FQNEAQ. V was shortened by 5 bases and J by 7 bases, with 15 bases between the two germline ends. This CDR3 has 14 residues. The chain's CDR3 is CASSPSRRDNEQFF. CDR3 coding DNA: TGTGCCAGCAGCCCTAGTAGGCGGGATAATGAGCAGTTCTTC.

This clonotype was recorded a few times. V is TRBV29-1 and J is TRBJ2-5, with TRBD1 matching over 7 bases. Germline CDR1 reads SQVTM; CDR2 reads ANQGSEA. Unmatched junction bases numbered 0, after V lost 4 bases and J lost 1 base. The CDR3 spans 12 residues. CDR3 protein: CSVGDSQETQYF. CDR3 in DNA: TGCAGCGTTGGGGACAGCCAAGAGACCCAGTACTTC.

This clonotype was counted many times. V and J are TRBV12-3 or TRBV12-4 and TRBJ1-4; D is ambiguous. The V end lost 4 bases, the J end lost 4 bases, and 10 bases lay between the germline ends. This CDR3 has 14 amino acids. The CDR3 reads CASSSAGLNEKLFF. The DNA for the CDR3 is TGTGCCAGCAGTTCCGCCGGCCTTAATGAAAAACTGTTTTTT.

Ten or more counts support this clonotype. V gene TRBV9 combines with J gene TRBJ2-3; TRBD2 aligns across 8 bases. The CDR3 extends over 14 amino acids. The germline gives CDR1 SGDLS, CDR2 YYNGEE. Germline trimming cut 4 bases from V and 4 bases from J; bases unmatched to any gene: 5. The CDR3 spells CASSQAGASDTQYF. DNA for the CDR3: TGTGCCAGCAGCCAAGCGGGAGCGTCAGATACGCAGTATTTT.

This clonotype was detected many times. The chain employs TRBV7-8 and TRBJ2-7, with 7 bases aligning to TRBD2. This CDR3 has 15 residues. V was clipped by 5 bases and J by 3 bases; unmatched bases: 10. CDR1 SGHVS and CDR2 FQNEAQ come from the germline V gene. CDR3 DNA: TGTGCCAGCAGCGTCGGACTAGTTGGGCACTACGAGCAGTACTTC. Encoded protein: CASSVGLVGHYEQYF.

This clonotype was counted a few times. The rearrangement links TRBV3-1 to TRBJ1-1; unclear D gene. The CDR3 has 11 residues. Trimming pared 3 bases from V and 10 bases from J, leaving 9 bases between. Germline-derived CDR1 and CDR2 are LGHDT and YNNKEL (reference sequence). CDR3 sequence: CASSHGGRAFF. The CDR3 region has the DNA TGTGCCAGCAGCCATGGAGGGAGAGCTTTCTTT. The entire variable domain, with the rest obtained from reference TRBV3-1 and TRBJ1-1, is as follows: DTAVSQTPKYLVTQMGNDKSIKCEQNLGHDTMYWYKQDSKKFLKIMFSYNNKELIINETVPNRFSPKSPDKAHLNLHINSLELGDSAVYFCASSHGGRAFFGQGTRLTVV.

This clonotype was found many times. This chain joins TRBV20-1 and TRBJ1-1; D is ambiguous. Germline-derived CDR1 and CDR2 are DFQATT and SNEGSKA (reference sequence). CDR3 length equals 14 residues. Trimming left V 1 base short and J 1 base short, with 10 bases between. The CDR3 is CSARVGNQNTEAFF. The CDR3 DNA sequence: TGCAGTGCTAGAGTAGGGAACCAGAACACTGAAGCTTTCTTT.

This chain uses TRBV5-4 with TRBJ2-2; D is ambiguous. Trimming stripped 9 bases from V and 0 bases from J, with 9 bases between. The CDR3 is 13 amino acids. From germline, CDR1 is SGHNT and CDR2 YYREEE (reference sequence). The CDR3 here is CATSQTNTGELFF. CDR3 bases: TGTGCCACATCTCAGACGAACACCGGGGAGCTGTTTTTT. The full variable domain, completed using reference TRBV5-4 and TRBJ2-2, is ETGVTQSPTHLIKTRGQQVTLRCSSQSGHNTVSWYQQALGQGPQFIFQYYREEENGRGNFPPRFSGLQFPNYSSELNVNALELDDSALYLCATSQTNTGELFFGEGSRLTVL.